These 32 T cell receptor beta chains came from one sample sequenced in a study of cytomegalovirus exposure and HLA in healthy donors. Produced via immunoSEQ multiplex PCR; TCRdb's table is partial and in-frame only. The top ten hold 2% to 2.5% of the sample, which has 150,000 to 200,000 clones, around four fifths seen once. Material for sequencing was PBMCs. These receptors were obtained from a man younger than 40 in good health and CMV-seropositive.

The CDR3 sequence is CASSQDRVAGEQFF. The CDR3 DNA sequence: TGCGCCAGCAGCCAAGATCGGGTGGCGGGGGAGCAGTTCTTC. This sequence joins TRBV4-3 and TRBJ2-1, with D possibly TRBD2 on 6 matching bases. V shed 0 bases and J shed 10 bases, with 13 bases lying between them. Germline V lookup: CDR1 LGHNA, CDR2 YSLEER. The CDR3 is 14 amino acids.

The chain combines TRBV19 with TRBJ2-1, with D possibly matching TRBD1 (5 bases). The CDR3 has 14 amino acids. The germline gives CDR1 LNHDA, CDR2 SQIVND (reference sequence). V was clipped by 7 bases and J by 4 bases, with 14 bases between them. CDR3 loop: CASTGQGQYNEQFF. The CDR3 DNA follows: TGTGCCAGTACTGGGCAGGGCCAATACAATGAGCAGTTCTTC.

The DNA for the CDR3 is TGTGCCAGCAGGACTGGCACTGAAGCTTTCTTT. Translating it yields CASRTGTEAFF. The genes are TRBV2 and TRBJ1-1; no definite D call. V shed 6 bases and J shed 4 bases, with 6 bases lying between them. This CDR3 has 11 amino acids. Per germline, CDR1 SNHLY and CDR2 FYNNEI.

CDR3: CASSPTGGTEAFF. CDR3 bases: TGCGCCAGCAGTCCGACAGGGGGCACTGAAGCTTTCTTT. This chain uses TRBV10-2 with TRBJ1-1; 9 nucleotides agree with TRBD1. CDR3 size: 13 residues. The junction had 2 bases not matched to a gene; V was cut back by 5 bases and J by 4 bases. CDR1 is WSHSY and CDR2 is SAAADI in the germline V gene.

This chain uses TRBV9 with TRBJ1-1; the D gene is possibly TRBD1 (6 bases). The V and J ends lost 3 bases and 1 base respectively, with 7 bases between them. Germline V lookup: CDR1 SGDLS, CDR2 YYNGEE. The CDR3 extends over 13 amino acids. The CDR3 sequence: CASSAQGNTEAFF. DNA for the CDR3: TGTGCCAGCAGCGCACAGGGGAACACTGAAGCTTTCTTT. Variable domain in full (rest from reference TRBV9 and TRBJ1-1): DSGVTQTPKHLITATGQRVTLRCSPRSGDLSVYWYQQSLDQGLQFLIQYYNGEERAKGNILERFSAQQFPDLHSELNLSSLELGDSALYFCASSAQGNTEAFFGQGTRLTVV.

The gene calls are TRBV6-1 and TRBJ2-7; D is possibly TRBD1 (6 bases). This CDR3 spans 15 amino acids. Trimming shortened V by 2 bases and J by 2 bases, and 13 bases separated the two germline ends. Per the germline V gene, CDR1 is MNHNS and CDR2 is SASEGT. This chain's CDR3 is CASSESNRVTYEQYF. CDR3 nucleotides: TGTGCCAGCAGTGAAAGCAACAGGGTGACCTACGAGCAGTACTTC.

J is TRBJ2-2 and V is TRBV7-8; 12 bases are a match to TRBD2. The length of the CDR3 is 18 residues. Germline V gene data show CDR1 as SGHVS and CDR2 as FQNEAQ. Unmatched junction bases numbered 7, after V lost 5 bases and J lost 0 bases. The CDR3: CASSSPLAGGTNTGELFF. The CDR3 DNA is TGTGCCAGCAGCAGCCCCCTAGCGGGGGGGACGAACACCGGGGAGCTGTTTTTT.

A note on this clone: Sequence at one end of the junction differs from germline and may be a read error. The CDR3 DNA follows: TGTGCCAGCAGAGCCGGGACTGACAGTTGGTGGGCAAACTTC. This sequence encodes CASRAGTDSWWANF. V usage is TRBV6-6 and J usage is TRBJ2-4; D might be TRBD2 (6 bases). The CDR3 is 14 residues long. CDR1 and CDR2 (germline): MNHNY, SVGAGI (reference sequence).

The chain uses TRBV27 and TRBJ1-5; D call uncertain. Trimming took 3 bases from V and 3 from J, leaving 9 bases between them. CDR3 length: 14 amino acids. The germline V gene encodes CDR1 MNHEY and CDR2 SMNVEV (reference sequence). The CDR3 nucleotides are TGTGCCAGCAGTTTGCGCGGTCACAATCAGCCCCAGCATTTT. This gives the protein CASSLRGHNQPQHF.

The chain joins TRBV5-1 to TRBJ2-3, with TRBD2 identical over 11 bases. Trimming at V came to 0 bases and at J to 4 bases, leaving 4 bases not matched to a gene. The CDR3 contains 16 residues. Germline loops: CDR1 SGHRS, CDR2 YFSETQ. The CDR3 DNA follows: TGCGCCAGCAGCTTGGGAGCTAGCGGGGGGCCAGATACGCAGTATTTT. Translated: CASSLGASGGPDTQYF.

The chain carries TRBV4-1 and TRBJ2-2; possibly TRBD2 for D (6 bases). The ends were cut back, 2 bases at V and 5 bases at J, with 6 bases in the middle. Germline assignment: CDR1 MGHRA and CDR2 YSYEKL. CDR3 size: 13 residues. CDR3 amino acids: CASSQRGTGELFF. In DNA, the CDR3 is TGCGCCAGCAGCCAACGGGGGACCGGGGAGCTGTTTTTT.

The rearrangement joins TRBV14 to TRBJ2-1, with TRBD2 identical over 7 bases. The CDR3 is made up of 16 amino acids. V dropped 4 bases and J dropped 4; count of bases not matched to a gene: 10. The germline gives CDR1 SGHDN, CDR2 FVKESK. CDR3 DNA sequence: TGTGCCAGCAGCCCATTCTTACTAGCGAGTTACAATGAGCAGTTCTTC. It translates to CASSPFLLASYNEQFF.

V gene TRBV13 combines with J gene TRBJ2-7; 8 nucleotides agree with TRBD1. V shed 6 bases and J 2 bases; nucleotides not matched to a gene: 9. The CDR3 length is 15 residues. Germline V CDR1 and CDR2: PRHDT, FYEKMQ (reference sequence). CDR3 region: CASRQTGTGAYEQYF. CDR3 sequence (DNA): TGTGCCAGCAGACAGACCGGGACAGGAGCCTACGAGCAGTACTTC.

As DNA, the CDR3 is TGTGCCAGCAGGCCCACGGGGTACGCTAACTATGGCTACACCTTC. Translating it yields CASRPTGYANYGYTF. The chain recombines TRBV6-4 with TRBJ1-2; D remains ambiguous. This CDR3 is 15 amino acids long. Germline assignment: CDR1 MRHNA and CDR2 SNTAGT. V was shortened by 6 bases and J by 0 bases, with 14 bases between the two germline ends.

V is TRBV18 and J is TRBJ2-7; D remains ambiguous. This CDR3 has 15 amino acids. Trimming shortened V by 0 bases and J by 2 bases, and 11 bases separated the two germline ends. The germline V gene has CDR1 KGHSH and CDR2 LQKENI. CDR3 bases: TGTGCCAGCTCACCACCGAAGTCCCCAGCCTACGAGCAGTACTTC. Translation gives CASSPPKSPAYEQYF.

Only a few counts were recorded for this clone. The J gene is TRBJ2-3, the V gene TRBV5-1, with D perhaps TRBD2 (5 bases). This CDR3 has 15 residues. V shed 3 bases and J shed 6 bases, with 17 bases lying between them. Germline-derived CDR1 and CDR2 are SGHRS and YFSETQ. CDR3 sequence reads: CASSSSRTRGDTQYF. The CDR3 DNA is TGCGCCAGCAGCTCGTCCAGGACTCGCGGCGATACGCAGTATTTT.

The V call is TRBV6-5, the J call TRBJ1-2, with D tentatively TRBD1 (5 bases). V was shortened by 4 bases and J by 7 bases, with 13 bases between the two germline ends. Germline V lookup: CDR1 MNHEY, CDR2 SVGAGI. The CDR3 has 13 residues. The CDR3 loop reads CASSFGQARGYTF. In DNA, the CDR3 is TGTGCCAGCAGTTTCGGACAAGCGCGTGGCTACACCTTC.

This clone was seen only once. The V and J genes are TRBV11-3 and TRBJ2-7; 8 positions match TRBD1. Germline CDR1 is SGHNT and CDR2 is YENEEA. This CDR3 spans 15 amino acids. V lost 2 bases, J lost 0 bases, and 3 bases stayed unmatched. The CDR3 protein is CASSLSQGASYEQYF. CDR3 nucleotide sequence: TGTGCCAGCAGCTTATCCCAGGGGGCCTCCTACGAGCAGTACTTC.

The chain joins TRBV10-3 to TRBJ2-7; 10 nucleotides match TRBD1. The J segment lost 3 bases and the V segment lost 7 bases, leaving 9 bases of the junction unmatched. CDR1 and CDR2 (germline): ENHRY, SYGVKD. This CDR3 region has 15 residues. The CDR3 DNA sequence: TGTGCCATCAAGGCCTCGACAGGGGGCTTCTACGAGCAGTACTTC. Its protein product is CAIKASTGGFYEQYF.

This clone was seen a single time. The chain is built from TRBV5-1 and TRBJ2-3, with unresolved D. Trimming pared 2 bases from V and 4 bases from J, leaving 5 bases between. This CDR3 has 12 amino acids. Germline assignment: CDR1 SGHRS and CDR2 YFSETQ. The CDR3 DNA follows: TGCGCCAGCAGCTTCTTTTCAGATACGCAGTATTTT. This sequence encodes CASSFFSDTQYF.

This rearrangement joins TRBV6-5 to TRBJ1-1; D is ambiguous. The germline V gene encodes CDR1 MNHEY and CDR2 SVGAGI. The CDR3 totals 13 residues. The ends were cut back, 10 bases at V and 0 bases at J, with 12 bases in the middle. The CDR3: CATQRRVNTEAFF. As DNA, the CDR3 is TGTGCCACCCAACGTCGGGTGAACACTGAAGCTTTCTTT.

Here the CDR3 DNA reads TGCAGCGTTGAAGATACCCGGACAGGGGTCGGCTACACCTTC. Its translation is CSVEDTRTGVGYTF. This chain joins TRBV29-1 and TRBJ1-2, with 9 bases lining up with TRBD1. The CDR3 extends over 14 amino acids. Trimming took 0 bases from V and 8 from J; bases not matched to a gene: 7. CDR1 SQVTM and CDR2 ANQGSEA come from the germline V gene.

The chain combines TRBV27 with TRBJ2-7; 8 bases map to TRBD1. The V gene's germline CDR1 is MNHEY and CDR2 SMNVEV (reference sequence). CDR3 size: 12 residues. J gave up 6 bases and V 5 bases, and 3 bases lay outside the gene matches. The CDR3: CASSPTGGEQYF. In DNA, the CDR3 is TGTGCCAGCAGTCCTACAGGGGGCGAGCAGTACTTC.

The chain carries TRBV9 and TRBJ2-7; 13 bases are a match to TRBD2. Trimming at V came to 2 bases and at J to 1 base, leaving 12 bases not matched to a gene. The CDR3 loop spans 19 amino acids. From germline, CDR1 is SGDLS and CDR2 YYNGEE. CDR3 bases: TGTGCCAGCAGCGTTGAGGCGTCAGGACTAGCGGGGGCATCCTACGAGCAGTACTTC. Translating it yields CASSVEASGLAGASYEQYF.

This chain's CDR3 is CASSFGLAGAGGDIQYF. The CDR3 DNA follows: TGTGCCAGCAGCTTTGGTCTAGCGGGGGCCGGGGGGGACATTCAGTACTTC. The genes are TRBV7-9 and TRBJ2-4, with 10 bases aligning to TRBD2. CDR1 is SEHNR and CDR2 is FQNEAQ in the germline V gene (reference sequence). The length of the CDR3 is 17 residues. The trim removed 3 bases at V and 8 bases at J, leaving 13 bases unmatched.

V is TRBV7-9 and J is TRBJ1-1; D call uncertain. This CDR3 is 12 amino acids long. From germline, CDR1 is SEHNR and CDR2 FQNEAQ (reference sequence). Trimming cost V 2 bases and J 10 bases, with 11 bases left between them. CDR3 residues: CASSLNGPRAFF. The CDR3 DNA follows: TGTGCCAGCAGCTTAAATGGCCCCCGAGCTTTCTTT. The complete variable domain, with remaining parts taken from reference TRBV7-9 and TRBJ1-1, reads DTGVSQNPRHKITKRGQNVTFRCDPISEHNRLYWYRQTLGQGPEFLTYFQNEAQLEKSRLLSDRFSAERPKGSFSTLEIQRTEQGDSAMYLCASSLNGPRAFFGQGTRLTVV.

CDR3 in amino acids: CASSVTGGPGGGTEAFF. CDR3 nucleotides: TGTGCCAGCAGCGTGACTGGAGGACCAGGGGGTGGCACTGAAGCTTTCTTT. The chain uses TRBV9 and TRBJ1-1, with TRBD1 matching 7 bases. After removal of 2 bases from V and 4 bases from J, the junction contained 14 bases not matched to a gene. This CDR3 contains 17 residues. CDR1 SGDLS and CDR2 YYNGEE come from the germline V gene.

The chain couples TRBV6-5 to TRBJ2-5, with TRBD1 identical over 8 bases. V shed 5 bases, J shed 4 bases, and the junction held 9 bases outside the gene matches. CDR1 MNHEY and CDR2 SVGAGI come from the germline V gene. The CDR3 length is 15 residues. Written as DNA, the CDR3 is TGTGCCAGCAGTAACCCCCCAGGGGGCGTAGAGACCCAGTACTTC. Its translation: CASSNPPGGVETQYF.

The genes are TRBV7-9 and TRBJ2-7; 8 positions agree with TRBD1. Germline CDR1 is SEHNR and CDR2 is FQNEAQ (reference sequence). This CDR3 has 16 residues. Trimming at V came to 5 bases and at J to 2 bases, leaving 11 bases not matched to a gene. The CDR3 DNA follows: TGTGCCAGCAGCCAGGGGGCAGGGCTGGGGGCCTACGAGCAGTACTTC. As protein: CASSQGAGLGAYEQYF.

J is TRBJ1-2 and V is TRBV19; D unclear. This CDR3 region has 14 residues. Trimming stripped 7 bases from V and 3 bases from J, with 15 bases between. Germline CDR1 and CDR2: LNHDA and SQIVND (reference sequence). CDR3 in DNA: TGTGCCAGTAATCCCGGCGGGGAAGACTATGGCTACACCTTC. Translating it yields CASNPGGEDYGYTF.

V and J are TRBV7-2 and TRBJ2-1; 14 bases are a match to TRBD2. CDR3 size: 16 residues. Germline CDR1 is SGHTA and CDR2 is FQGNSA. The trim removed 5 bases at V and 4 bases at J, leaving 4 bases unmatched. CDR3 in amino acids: CASSTRTSGGYNEQFF. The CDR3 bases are TGTGCCAGCAGCACGAGGACTAGCGGGGGGTACAATGAGCAGTTCTTC.

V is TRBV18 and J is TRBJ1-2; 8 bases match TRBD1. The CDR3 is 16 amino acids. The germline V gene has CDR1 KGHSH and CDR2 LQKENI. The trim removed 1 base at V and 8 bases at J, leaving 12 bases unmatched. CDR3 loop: CASSPLTAQGARGYTF. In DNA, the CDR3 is TGTGCCAGCTCACCACTGACTGCTCAGGGGGCACGAGGCTACACCTTC. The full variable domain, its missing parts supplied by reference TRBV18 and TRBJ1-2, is NAGVMQNPRHLVRRRGQEARLRCSPMKGHSHVYWYRQLPEEGLKFMVYLQKENIIDESGMPKERFSAEFPKEGPSILRIQQVVRGDSAAYFCASSPLTAQGARGYTFGSGTRLTVV.